A selection of T cell receptor beta chains follows, all from one sample in a study of TIL therapy for anti-PD-1-resistant metastatic lung cancer. The method was immunoSEQ multiplex PCR; TCRdb's version includes in-frame clones alone and lacks a portion of them. The table records tens of thousands of clones, around 68% of them present only once. Sequenced here: blood, sampled at baseline. All receptors derive from a person aged 30 to 80 with non-small cell lung cancer. Each CDR3 is given with its conserved first and last residue. Fields, in order: V gene, J gene, CDR3 protein.

>TRBV29-1|TRBJ2-5
CSVRFRPGETQYF
>TRBV2|TRBJ1-1
CASSEGRGKIEAFF
>TRBV10-3|TRBJ1-4
CAISAGTANEKLFF
>TRBV18|TRBJ2-2
CASSPSLDTGELFF
>TRBV5-6|TRBJ1-1
CASSLGPFGTEAFF
>TRBV15|TRBJ2-1
CATSRDLGFSDEQFF
>TRBV5-1|TRBJ2-7
CASSLERTGNSYEQYF
>TRBV5-4|TRBJ2-1
CASSLGLAGVGEQFF
>TRBV27|TRBJ2-7
CASARGVPYEQYF
>TRBV11-3|TRBJ2-3
CASSSRTGGATDTQYF
>TRBV10-3|TRBJ2-7
CAISGLEDSEQYF
>TRBV13|TRBJ1-2
CASSLGQGANYGYTF
>TRBV28|TRBJ1-1
CASTPGSRDTEAFF
>TRBV2|TRBJ2-7
CASSETGMSYEQYF
>TRBV25-1|TRBJ1-4
CASSATLGANEKLFF
>TRBV29-1|TRBJ1-1
CSVENGGVVEAFF
>TRBV13|TRBJ2-5
CASASGDQGTQYF
>TRBV5-4|TRBJ2-3
CASSPGLAGRDTQYF
>TRBV6-6|TRBJ2-2
CASSYPTGAATGELFF
>TRBV5-4|TRBJ2-3
CASRTSGSTDTQYF
>TRBV9|TRBJ2-2
CASSAGWTGELFF
>TRBV7-9|TRBJ2-2
CASSSTGDTGELFF
>TRBV27|-
CASSFIGPGPYEQYF
>TRBV5-1|TRBJ2-1
CASSWGLAGDYNEQFF
>TRBV6-5|TRBJ2-3
CASSYDLLGSTDTQYF
>TRBV28|TRBJ2-2
CASSLNTGELFF
>TRBV5-1|TRBJ1-1
CASSRDGVPFTEAFF
>TRBV18|TRBJ1-5
CASSPLVDQPQHF
>TRBV6-1|TRBJ1-1
CASSEGSAWDTEAFF
>TRBV2|TRBJ2-7
CASGVGALIYEQYF
>TRBV5-1|TRBJ2-2
CASSSGQGLAGELFF
>TRBV5-1|TRBJ2-5
CASSREGLMETQYF
>TRBV5-1|TRBJ1-2
CASSFGQAPGGYTF
>TRBV6-5|TRBJ2-3
CASSYFGGQGTDTQYF
>TRBV10-2|TRBJ2-5
CASSGTIGETQYF
>TRBV9|TRBJ2-1
CASSGIPGQNNEQFF
>TRBV27|TRBJ2-1
CASSLYSPLNEQFF
>TRBV30|TRBJ2-7
CAWSVKNEQYF
>TRBV30|TRBJ2-7
CAWKRDSGTYEQYF
>TRBV5-1|TRBJ2-7
CASSLAESYEQYF
>TRBV5-1|TRBJ2-5
CASSLVRLAGGLKGETQYF
>TRBV30|TRBJ2-1
CAGSGTVYNEQFF
>TRBV11-2|TRBJ2-7
CASRPMDRGDYEQYF
>TRBV19|TRBJ1-6
CASSKQGSESPLHF
>TRBV7-6|TRBJ1-6
CASSPVGRETNSPLHF